Presented here are 18 T cell receptor beta chains from one specimen sequenced in a study of blood T cell repertoires in COVID-19. Produced via immunoSEQ multiplex PCR; TCRdb's table is partial and in-frame only. The sample yields more than 85,000 clones, 60% to 80% seen once. The sample consisted of peripheral blood. Receptors originate from a woman aged 50 to 60 with acute or convalescent COVID-19.

This clone was counted between two and nine times. V gene TRBV19 combines with J gene TRBJ2-6; 9 nucleotides align to TRBD1. The CDR3 spans 17 residues. Germline V gives CDR1 LNHDA, CDR2 SQIVND (reference sequence). Trimming cost V 6 bases and J 4 bases; bases outside gene matches: 10. DNA of the CDR3: TGTGCCAGTAGCGGGGGACAGGGCCCGGCGGGGGCCAACGTCCTGACTTTC. It is translated as CASSGGQGPAGANVLTF.

This clone was seen a few times. The genes are TRBV3-1 (or the pseudogene TRBV3-2) and TRBJ1-5, with no clear D. The CDR3 spans 14 residues. Germline CDR1 is LGHDT and CDR2 is YNNKEL (reference sequence). Trimming removed 1 base at V and 5 bases at J, with 9 bases between. The DNA for the CDR3 is TGTGCCAGCAGCCAAGCCCGGCGGGATCAGCCCCAGCATTTT. It encodes CASSQARRDQPQHF.

CDR3: CATSAGTGLEKLFF. CDR3 DNA sequence: TGTGCCACCAGCGCCGGGACAGGGTTAGAAAAACTGTTTTTT. This chain links TRBV15 with TRBJ1-4; TRBD1 aligns across 9 bases. The V gene end was trimmed by 5 bases and the J gene end by 8 bases; junction bases not matched to a gene: 6. Germline V gene sequence: CDR1 LNHNV, CDR2 YYDKDF (reference sequence). CDR3 length: 14 amino acids.

This clone appeared a few times. This sequence joins TRBV2 and TRBJ1-1; maybe TRBD1 (6 bases). This CDR3 spans 12 amino acids. The V end lost 6 bases, the J end lost 8 bases, and 13 bases lay between the germline ends. The germline V gene has CDR1 SNHLY and CDR2 FYNNEI. Here the CDR3 reads CASSGNRVEAFF. CDR3 DNA sequence: TGTGCCAGCAGCGGAAACAGGGTCGAAGCTTTCTTT.

This chain uses TRBV27 with TRBJ1-2, with 11 bases aligning to TRBD1. Germline values: CDR1 MNHEY, CDR2 SMNVEV (reference sequence). The CDR3 spans 15 residues. After removal of 4 bases from V and 4 bases from J, the junction contained 5 bases not matched to a gene. For the CDR3, the DNA is TGTGCCAGCAGTTCCCGGACAGGGGGCAGCTATGGCTACACCTTC. Residues: CASSSRTGGSYGYTF.

This clone was detected only a few times. For the CDR3, the DNA is TGTGCCAGCCAACCCCCGGGACAGCTCACAGATACGCAGTATTTT. It translates to CASQPPGQLTDTQYF. This chain joins TRBV2 and TRBJ2-3; 7 bases align to TRBD1. V shed 8 bases and J 2 bases; nucleotides not matched to a gene: 10. CDR3 length: 15 amino acids. The germline V gene has CDR1 SNHLY and CDR2 FYNNEI.

The J gene is TRBJ2-1, the V gene TRBV11-1; TRBD2 aligns across 8 bases. Trimming cost V 5 bases and J 3 bases; bases outside gene matches: 6. CDR1 SGHAT and CDR2 FQDESV come from the germline V gene (reference sequence). The length of the CDR3 is 15 residues. This CDR3 is CASSPSGTSYNEQFF. CDR3 coding DNA: TGTGCCAGCAGCCCCTCCGGGACTAGCTACAATGAGCAGTTCTTC.

J is TRBJ1-5 and V is TRBV27; the match to TRBD1 covers 7 bases. The CDR3 consists of 15 residues. Germline V gene lookup returns CDR1 MNHEY and CDR2 SMNVEV (reference sequence). Losses at the gene ends were 4 bases for V and 3 bases for J; bases not matched to a gene: 6. CDR3 residues: CASSYRRGNNQPQHF. The CDR3 DNA reads as TGTGCCAGCAGTTACCGCAGGGGGAACAATCAGCCCCAGCATTTT.

The chain employs TRBV28 and TRBJ2-7; D possibly corresponds to TRBD1 (6 bases). V lost 2 bases and J 7 bases, leaving 18 bases between the germline ends. The CDR3 has 15 amino acids. Germline V lookup: CDR1 MDHEN, CDR2 SYDVKM. The CDR3 region is CASSLIWGQSWEQYF. The CDR3 region has the DNA TGTGCCAGCAGTTTAATCTGGGGGCAGAGCTGGGAGCAGTACTTC.

The chain recombines TRBV20-1 with TRBJ2-3; possible D gene TRBD2, 6 bases. V was pared by 3 bases and J by 6 bases, with 19 bases between. The CDR3 is made up of 15 amino acids. Germline values: CDR1 DFQATT, CDR2 SNEGSKA (reference sequence). The CDR3 DNA follows: TGCAGTGCTAGTTCGAAACCGGGACTCTCGGATACGCAGTATTTT. It is translated as CSASSKPGLSDTQYF.

The rearrangement joins TRBV5-6 to TRBJ2-7; no definite D call. Trimming left V 1 base short and J 0 bases short, with 5 bases between. This CDR3 comprises 13 residues. Germline V lookup: CDR1 SGHDT, CDR2 YYEEEE. CDR3 nucleotide sequence: TGTGCCAGCAGCTTGAGGAGCTCCTACGAGCAGTACTTC. Encoded protein: CASSLRSSYEQYF.

The genes are TRBV2 and TRBJ1-2; 10 bases are shared with TRBD1. The CDR3 totals 15 residues. V gave up 6 bases and J gave up 5 bases; unmatched junction bases: 9. The germline gives CDR1 SNHLY, CDR2 FYNNEI. CDR3 loop: CASRGTGVSEYGYTF. CDR3 DNA sequence: TGTGCCAGCAGGGGGACAGGGGTTTCTGAATATGGCTACACCTTC.

V gene TRBV5-3 combines with J gene TRBJ2-7; 7 nucleotides match TRBD1. TRBV5-3 is filed as an ORF, its function uncertain. V lost 0 bases, J lost 7 bases, and 7 bases stayed unmatched. The length of the CDR3 is 14 residues. The CDR3 DNA reads as TGTGCCAGAAGCTTGGCCGGGACAGTCGAAGAGCAGTACTTC. It encodes CARSLAGTVEEQYF.

This chain links TRBV19 with TRBJ2-6; 8 bases match TRBD2. The CDR3 runs to 20 residues. The V gene end was trimmed by 6 bases and the J gene end by 0 bases; junction bases not matched to a gene: 16. CDR1 LNHDA and CDR2 SQIVND come from the germline V gene (reference sequence). In nucleotides, the CDR3 is TGTGCCAGTAGCCCTCGGCCACTTGCGGGGGGCAACTCTGGGGCCAACGTCCTGACTTTC. Protein product: CASSPRPLAGGNSGANVLTF. The full variable domain, its missing parts supplied by reference TRBV19 and TRBJ2-6, is DGGITQSPKYLFRKEGQNVTLSCEQNLNHDAMYWYRQDPGQGLRLIYYSQIVNDFQKGDIAEGYSVSREKKESFPLTVTSAQKNPTAFYLCASSPRPLAGGNSGANVLTFGAGSRLTVL.

The V gene is TRBV5-5, the J gene TRBJ1-4; D is uncertain. The CDR3 contains 15 residues. Germline-derived CDR1 and CDR2 are SGHKS and YYEKEE (reference sequence). V shed 4 bases and J shed 3 bases, with 13 bases lying between them. The CDR3 loop is CASSLTRQSNEKLFF. CDR3 sequence (DNA): TGTGCCAGCAGCCTTACCAGGCAGTCTAATGAAAAACTGTTTTTT. Using reference TRBV5-5 and TRBJ1-4 for the parts outside the CDR3, the full variable domain is DAGVTQSPTHLIKTRGQQVTLRCSPISGHKSVSWYQQVLGQGPQFIFQYYEKEERGRGNFPDRFSARQFPNYSSELNVNALLLGDSALYLCASSLTRQSNEKLFFGSGTQLSVL.

DNA for the CDR3: TGTGCCAGCAGCTCCGGAGAGGGGACATACTATGGCTACACCTTC. The encoded protein is CASSSGEGTYYGYTF. V usage is TRBV5-5 and J usage is TRBJ1-2; tentative D call: TRBD1 (6 bases). This CDR3 comprises 15 residues. In germline, CDR1 is SGHKS, CDR2 YYEKEE (reference sequence). Trimming left V 3 bases short and J 3 bases short, with 15 bases between.

The genes are TRBV19 and TRBJ1-6; D uncertain. V was clipped by 4 bases and J by 0 bases, with 7 bases between them. The CDR3 is 15 amino acids. CDR1 is LNHDA and CDR2 is SQIVND in the germline V gene (reference sequence). CDR3 DNA sequence: TGTGCCAGTAGTACTCAGGTCTCCTATAATTCACCCCTCCACTTT. This gives the protein CASSTQVSYNSPLHF.

The chain carries TRBV6-5 and TRBJ1-1; D remains ambiguous. The length of the CDR3 is 11 residues. V lost 4 bases to trimming and J lost 3 bases, with 3 bases between them. Germline loops: CDR1 MNHEY, CDR2 SVGAGI. The CDR3 protein is CASSSYTEAFF. The CDR3 DNA sequence: TGTGCCAGCAGTTCCTACACTGAAGCTTTCTTT.